These 28 T cell receptor beta chains came from one sample sequenced in a study of blood T cells in healthy people across ages. It was with a sample-barcoded 5' primer and a J-beta primer mix that a second PCR of roughly 7 to 12 cycles was run. TCRdb re-called the 5' RACE reads through MiXCR, storing one row per CDR3 protein. Of about 1,600,000 distinct CDR3 sequences listed, roughly 45% are singletons. Sequenced input: blood. The source of these receptors is a woman under 30 in good health.

This sequence joins TRBV4-1 and TRBJ2-7; the D is unclear. Between the trimmed V and J ends, which lost 2 bases and 6 bases, there was a span of 17 bases. CDR1 MGHRA and CDR2 YSYEKL come from the germline V gene. The CDR3 is 15 residues long. This chain's CDR3 is CASSQSELGATEQYF. CDR3 nucleotide sequence: TGCGCCAGCAGCCAATCCGAACTGGGCGCCACCGAGCAGTACTTC.

The table lists this clonotype with many counts. The chain uses TRBV12-3 or TRBV12-4 and TRBJ1-2, with 8 bases lining up with TRBD1. The CDR3 runs 13 residues. Trimming took 6 bases from V and 8 from J; bases not matched to a gene: 8. The CDR3 bases are TGTGCCAGCAGCCAAGGACAGGGAGAAGGCTACACCTTC. This encodes CASSQGQGEGYTF.

The gene calls are TRBV4-2 and TRBJ2-5, with a weak D call TRBD2 (5 bases). The J call is uncertain, as TRBJ2-7 better fits the DNA end. The CDR3 length is 16 residues. Looked up from germline, CDR1 is LGHNA and CDR2 is YNFKEQ. CDR3 DNA: TGTGCCAGCAGCCAAGGTACGTCCGGGGAAGGCTACGAGCAGTACTTC. It yields the protein CASSQGTSGEGYEQYF.

As concerns this clonotype: With only one base between it and a far larger clone, this is likely a read error. This chain connects TRBV3-1 to TRBJ2-1; no clear D. Germline-derived CDR1 and CDR2 are LGHDT and YNNKEL (reference sequence). The CDR3 is made up of 11 amino acids. As DNA, the CDR3 is TGTGCCGGCAGCCAAAACAATGAGCAGTTCTTC. Protein sequence: CAGSQNNEQFF.

The V gene is TRBV10-3, the J gene TRBJ2-6; possibly TRBD1 for D (6 bases). Trimming removed 4 bases at V and 1 base at J, with 8 bases between. This CDR3 spans 15 amino acids. The germline gives CDR1 ENHRY, CDR2 SYGVKD. The CDR3 sequence is CAISGQDSGANVLTF. CDR3 sequence (DNA): TGTGCCATCAGTGGACAGGATTCTGGGGCCAACGTCCTGACTTTC.

This chain connects TRBV6-1 to TRBJ2-7; 8 bases are a match to TRBD1. CDR1 and CDR2 from the germline V gene are MNHNS and SASEGT. The CDR3 sequence is 15 residues long. V lost 1 base to trimming and J lost 7 bases; unmatched junction nucleotides: 9. The CDR3: CASSEVDRGFWEQYF. CDR3 sequence (DNA): TGTGCCAGCAGTGAAGTTGACAGGGGATTCTGGGAGCAGTACTTC.

This chain links TRBV7-2 with TRBJ2-4; a possible D gene is TRBD1 (5 bases). Germline V gene lookup returns CDR1 SGHTA and CDR2 FQGNSA. The V end was cut by 0 bases, the J end by 0 bases, with 15 bases between. CDR3 size: 18 residues. CDR3 DNA sequence: TGTGCCAGCAGCTTAGCGGGGCAGGGTATGATAGCCAAAAACATTCAGTACTTC. Translation: CASSLAGQGMIAKNIQYF.

This chain links TRBV7-2 with TRBJ2-5, with D unclear. This CDR3 has 16 amino acids. Trimming left V 5 bases short and J 5 bases short, with 21 bases between. CDR1 is SGHTA and CDR2 is FQGNSA in the germline V gene. CDR3 DNA: TGTGCCAGCAGCGATCCGCCTAGGGCTAGAAGGGAGACCCAGTACTTC. Its translation: CASSDPPRARRETQYF.

This clonotype was observed a few times. This sequence joins TRBV3-1 and TRBJ2-1; D is perhaps TRBD2 (5 bases). Trimming removed 4 bases at V and 9 bases at J, with 13 bases between. The CDR3 totals 13 residues. Germline CDR1 LGHDT, CDR2 YNNKEL (reference sequence). The CDR3 reads CASSLGLAFEQFF. The CDR3 DNA sequence: TGTGCCAGCAGCCTAGGGCTAGCCTTTGAGCAGTTCTTC.

The rearrangement links TRBV7-9 to TRBJ2-6; the D gene is possibly TRBD2 (6 bases). V was trimmed by 6 bases and J by 7 bases, leaving 16 bases between them. The CDR3 covers 15 residues. Per germline, CDR1 SEHNR and CDR2 FQNEAQ (reference sequence). CDR3 loop: CASSGLRDFANVLTF. CDR3 DNA sequence: TGTGCCAGCAGTGGATTACGGGACTTCGCCAACGTCCTGACTTTC.

This clonotype showed up many times. The CDR3 bases are TGTGCCAGCAGCCCATTGTCGGGGGGTCTATATGGCTACACCTTC. This codes for CASSPLSGGLYGYTF. The chain joins TRBV12-3 or TRBV12-4 to TRBJ1-2, with a weak D call TRBD1 (5 bases). V gave up 6 bases and J gave up 5 bases, with 19 bases separating them. The CDR3 contains 15 residues.

Remarks on this clonotype: This may stem from a read error, because a much larger clone lies one nucleotide away. J is TRBJ2-1 and V is TRBV6-4; D is unclear. The CDR3 totals 14 residues. Trimming removed 6 bases from V and 3 bases from J, with 12 bases in between. Germline lookup yields CDR1 MRHNA and CDR2 SNTAGT. The CDR3 bases are TGTGCCAGCAGCCGAAACCGCAACTACAATGAGCAGTTCTTC. Protein: CASSRNRNYNEQFF.

V usage is TRBV9 and J usage is TRBJ2-7; D may be TRBD1 (7 bases). The V and J ends lost 3 bases and 7 bases respectively, with 23 bases between them. Germline values: CDR1 SGDLS, CDR2 YYNGEE. The CDR3 has 16 residues. CDR3 amino acids: CASSEEGAPSYNEQYF. The CDR3 nucleotides are TGTGCCAGCAGCGAGGAGGGGGCCCCCTCCTACAATGAGCAGTACTTC.

As to this clonotype: At one end, the junction sequence differs from germline, possibly due to a read error. This chain joins TRBV28 and TRBJ1-5; D is unresolved. Germline assignment: CDR1 MDHEN and CDR2 SYDVKM. CDR3 length equals 16 residues. The CDR3 bases are TGTGCCAGCAGCCCAAAGGCAGGCTATAGCAATCCGCCCCAGCATTTT. Its translation: CASSPKAGYSNPPQHF. Full variable domain (outside the CDR3, taken from reference TRBV28 and TRBJ1-5): DVKVTQSSRYLVKRTGEKVFLECVQDMDHENMFWYRQDPGLGLRLIYFSYDVKMKEKGDIPEGYSVSREKKERFSLILESASTNQTSMYLCASSPKAGYSNPPQHFGDGTRLSIL.

Worth noting for this clonotype: This may be a read error: a much more frequent sequence differs by one nucleotide. The chain has TRBV7-9 and TRBJ1-2, with 11 bases that match TRBD1. V lost 5 bases, J lost 7 bases, and 3 bases stayed unmatched. This CDR3 is 13 amino acids long. Germline CDR1 reads SEHNR; CDR2 reads FQNEAQ (reference sequence). The CDR3 protein is CASSRTGGCGYTF. CDR3 bases: TGTGCCAGCAGCCGGACAGGGGGCTGTGGCTACACCTTC.

The chain uses TRBV27 and TRBJ2-5; perhaps TRBD2 as D (6 bases). Trimming cost V 10 bases and J 5 bases, with 17 bases left between them. The CDR3 is 13 amino acids. Per the germline V gene, CDR1 is MNHEY and CDR2 is SMNVEV (reference sequence). The CDR3, as DNA: TGTGCCACCAGGGCTGGGGGGTGGGAGACCCAGTACTTC. Its protein product is CATRAGGWETQYF.

This chain uses TRBV6-2 or TRBV6-3 with TRBJ2-1; TRBD2 agrees at 9 bases. V lost 9 bases, J lost 7 bases, and 13 bases stayed unmatched. From germline, CDR1 is MNHEY and CDR2 SVGEGT. The length of the CDR3 is 15 residues. CDR3 region: CASAGGGAGENEQFF. The DNA of the CDR3 is TGTGCCAGTGCCGGCGGGGGGGCTGGGGAGAATGAGCAGTTCTTC.

This sequence joins TRBV9 and TRBJ2-1, with 10 bases matching TRBD2. The J call could be wrong; TRBJ2-7 is a better fit for the DNA end. The CDR3 loop spans 16 amino acids. Germline V gene lookup returns CDR1 SGDLS and CDR2 YYNGEE. The CDR3 spells CASSVAASGSRNEQYF. The CDR3 coding sequence is TGTGCCAGCAGCGTAGCGGCTAGCGGGAGTAGGAATGAGCAGTACTTC.

This sequence joins TRBV12-3 or TRBV12-4 and TRBJ2-3, with D uncertain. The CDR3 length is 12 residues. The V gene lost 8 bases and the J gene lost 4 bases, with 10 bases spanning the gap. DNA of the CDR3: TGTGCCAGCGGAGTTCGCGCAGATACGCAGTATTTT. Translating gives CASGVRADTQYF.

This chain uses TRBV12-3 or TRBV12-4 with TRBJ1-4; TRBD1 agrees at 10 bases. The CDR3 length is 15 residues. V shed 6 bases and J 5 bases; nucleotides not matched to a gene: 6. In DNA, the CDR3 is TGTGCCAGCAGCTACGACAGGGGGCGAAATGAAAAACTGTTTTTT. This encodes CASSYDRGRNEKLFF.

V is TRBV7-2 and J is TRBJ2-4, with 11 bases that match TRBD2. The V segment lost 5 bases and the J segment 2 bases; nucleotides outside the gene matches: 14. CDR1 and CDR2 from the germline V gene are SGHTA and FQGNSA. The CDR3 loop spans 19 amino acids. The CDR3, as DNA: TGTGCCAGCAGCGTATTGGATAGCGGGGGGGCCTGGACCAAAAACATTCAGTACTTC. Translated: CASSVLDSGGAWTKNIQYF.

The chain uses TRBV6-2 or TRBV6-3 and TRBJ1-5; D gene unclear. This CDR3 contains 14 residues. V was trimmed by 2 bases and J by 3 bases, leaving 8 bases between them. Germline V gives CDR1 MNHEY, CDR2 SVGEGT. The DNA for the CDR3 is TGTGCCAGCAGTTACGAGAGCTTCAATCAGCCCCAGCATTTT. Amino acids: CASSYESFNQPQHF.

The chain is built from TRBV12-3 or TRBV12-4 and TRBJ2-1; TRBD2 is a possible D gene (5 bases). The CDR3 covers 13 residues. V lost 3 bases, J lost 10 bases, and 13 bases lay in between. The CDR3 loop reads CASSLQRRGEQFF. The CDR3 DNA is TGTGCCAGCAGTTTGCAACGCCGAGGGGAGCAGTTCTTC.

Only a few counts were recorded for this clonotype. The junction departs from germline at one end; a sequencing error may be responsible. The rearrangement joins TRBV5-1 to TRBJ1-1; D is possibly TRBD1 (5 bases). Germline V gene lookup returns CDR1 SGHRS and CDR2 YFSETQ. The CDR3 spans 14 residues. This CDR3 reads CASSLPTENTEAFF. CDR3 nucleotide sequence: TGTGCCAGCAGCTTACCGACAGAGAACACTGAAGCTTTCTTT.

The chain is built from TRBV28 and TRBJ2-3; 7 positions match TRBD2. This CDR3 is 17 amino acids long. The trim removed 5 bases at V and 0 bases at J, leaving 11 bases unmatched. The germline V gene has CDR1 MDHEN and CDR2 SYDVKM. CDR3 sequence (DNA): TGTGCCAGCAGTACCCCGGGACTATCCTCTAGCACAGATACGCAGTATTTT. Its protein is CASSTPGLSSSTDTQYF. The entire variable domain, with the rest obtained from reference TRBV28 and TRBJ2-3, is as follows: DVKVTQSSRYLVKRTGEKVFLECVQDMDHENMFWYRQDPGLGLRLIYFSYDVKMKEKGDIPEGYSVSREKKERFSLILESASTNQTSMYLCASSTPGLSSSTDTQYFGPGTRLTVL.

The chain combines TRBV4-1 with TRBJ2-5; the D gene is possibly TRBD2 (6 bases). The closer fit of TRBJ2-7 to the DNA end suggests the J call may be wrong. In germline, CDR1 is MGHRA, CDR2 YSYEKL. CDR3 length: 15 amino acids. CDR3 in amino acids: CASSLEVAASYEQYF. The CDR3 bases are TGCGCCAGCAGCTTAGAGGTAGCGGCCTCCTACGAGCAGTACTTC.

This clonotype came up a few times. V is TRBV7-2 and J is TRBJ1-1; 9 positions match TRBD1. Per germline, CDR1 SGHTA and CDR2 FQGNSA. V lost 4 bases to trimming and J lost 5 bases; unmatched junction nucleotides: 8. This CDR3 spans 15 amino acids. The DNA of the CDR3 is TGTGCCAGCAGCTCTCCACAGGGGGCCGGGACTGAAGCTTTCTTT. Its protein is CASSSPQGAGTEAFF.

The V gene is TRBV11-2, the J gene TRBJ2-5, with 7 bases identical to TRBD2. Germline V CDR1 and CDR2: SGHAT, FQNNGV. This CDR3 is 14 amino acids long. The J segment lost 11 bases and the V segment lost 1 base, leaving 10 bases of the junction unmatched. The CDR3: CASSLGRDYGEQYF. The CDR3 DNA reads as TGTGCCAGCAGCTTAGGCCGGGACTATGGTGAGCAGTACTTC.